The rows below give T cell receptor beta chains drawn from one sample of a study of T-cell reconstitution after alpha-beta-depleted transplantation in children. TCRdb used MiXCR to reprocess the PCR reads, holding one entry per CDR3 protein. The table has around 450,000 distinct CDR3 sequences, 15% to 20% seen once; the top ten hold less than 30%. Sequenced material: PBMCs, mostly from graft donor cells, taken 360 days after TCRalphabeta/CD19-depleted stem cell transplant. The receptor source for this set is a boy under three years old who had a stem cell transplant for Wiskott-Aldrich syndrome, so the T cells may come from the graft donor. Each CDR3 is given with its conserved first and last residue. Fields, in order: V gene, clone size, D gene, J gene, CDR3 protein, CDR3 DNA. A D gene is named only where the DNA matches it firmly. The size entry is marked missing in some rows and otherwise reads once, few, many or a size class.

TRBV15	few	.	TRBJ1-2	CATSRAQVSGYTF	TGTGCCACCAGCAGAGCCCAGGTTTCTGGCTACACCTTC
TRBV20-1	many	.	TRBJ2-3	CSARDSFWRDTQYF	TGCAGTGCTAGGGACAGCTTCTGGAGGGATACGCAGTATTTT
TRBV11-2	few	.	TRBJ2-1	CASSLAPSEQFF	TGTGCCAGCAGCTTAGCCCCGTCTGAGCAGTTCTTC
TRBV5-1	few	.	TRBJ2-1	CASSLLAHNEQFF	TGCGCCAGCAGCCTTCTAGCCCACAATGAGCAGTTCTTC
TRBV5-1	.	.	TRBJ2-1	CASSLVAGTLDEQFF	TGCGCCAGCAGCTTGGTGGCAGGGACTTTGGATGAGCAGTTCTTC
TRBV12-3/TRBV12-4	many	.	TRBJ2-6	CASSLAGLETDGKRSSGANVLTF	TGTGCCAGCAGTTTAGCGGGCCTAGAGACGGATGGTAAGCGGAGCTCTGGGGCCAACGTCCTGACTTTC
TRBV7-9	few	.	TRBJ1-1	CASSFTENTEAFF	TGTGCCAGCAGTTTCACAGAGAACACTGAAGCTTTCTTT
TRBV7-8	.	.	TRBJ1-5	CASSLGRRSNQPQHF	TGTGCCAGCAGCTTAGGGCGCAGATCAAATCAGCCCCAGCATTTT
TRBV4-1	.	.	TRBJ2-3	CASSQPGRGLTDTQYF	TGCGCCAGCAGCCAGCCTGGACGGGGCCTCACAGATACGCAGTATTTT
TRBV12-3/TRBV12-4	few	TRBD2	TRBJ2-3	CASSYGLAGGDTQYF	TGTGCCAGCAGTTATGGTCTAGCGGGAGGAGATACGCAGTATTTT
TRBV5-1	.	TRBD1	TRBJ1-4	CASSWRGPGPATNEKLFF	TGCGCCAGCAGCTGGAGGGGGCCGGGACCCGCAACTAATGAAAAACTGTTTTTT
TRBV12-3/TRBV12-4	.	.	TRBJ2-7	CASSPTGAPYEQYF	TGTGCCAGCAGTCCGACCGGGGCGCCCTACGAGCAGTACTTC
TRBV10-3	.	.	TRBJ2-7	CAISIKSTPSYEQYF	TGTGCCATCAGTATCAAATCAACGCCCTCCTACGAGCAGTACTTC
TRBV5-6	.	TRBD1	TRBJ2-7	CASSLPTGGSSYEQYF	TGTGCCAGCAGCTTGCCTACAGGGGGCTCCTCCTACGAGCAGTACTTC
TRBV4-2	.	.	TRBJ2-5	CASSQGDKQETQYF	TGTGCCAGCAGCCAAGGGGACAAGCAAGAGACCCAGTACTTC
TRBV12-3/TRBV12-4	many	.	TRBJ1-5	CASSFGDQPQHF	TGTGCCAGCAGTTTCGGGGATCAGCCCCAGCATTTT
TRBV2	.	.	TRBJ2-3	CAFSSILGVVNTDTQYF	TGTGCCTTCAGCTCAATTCTGGGCGTCGTCAACACAGATACGCAGTATTTT
TRBV7-9	few	TRBD2	TRBJ2-5	CASSPPGLAGVIKTQYF	TGTGCCAGCAGCCCTCCGGGACTAGCGGGGGTGATAAAGACCCAGTACTTC
TRBV28	few	.	TRBJ2-7	CATRGWGPDSYEQYF	TGTGCCACCCGCGGGTGGGGGCCCGATTCCTACGAGCAGTACTTC
TRBV7-9	many	.	TRBJ2-7	CASSLAGTPLEQYF	TGTGCCAGCAGCTTAGCGGGGACACCTCTGGAGCAGTACTTC
TRBV24-1	.	.	TRBJ2-1	CATSDGARGQFF	TGTGCCACCAGTGACGGGGCACGGGGGCAGTTCTTC
TRBV20-1	.	.	TRBJ2-7	CSASRGQYEQYF	TGCAGTGCTAGTAGGGGACAATACGAGCAGTACTTC
TRBV7-8	few	TRBD2	TRBJ2-5	CASSPYRGLEPRTQYF	TGTGCCAGCAGCCCATATCGGGGACTAGAACCCCGGACCCAGTACTTC
TRBV5-6	few	.	TRBJ2-6	CASSPGGISGANVLTF	TGTGCCAGCAGCCCCGGTGGGATCTCTGGGGCCAACGTCCTGACTTTC
TRBV3-1	.	.	TRBJ1-2	CASSQVGDYGYTF	TGTGCCAGCAGCCAAGTAGGGGATTACGGCTACACCTTC
TRBV5-1	.	TRBD2	TRBJ2-1	CASSPWTSGGYYNEQFF	TGCGCCAGCAGCCCCTGGACTAGCGGGGGTTACTACAATGAGCAGTTCTTC
TRBV15	many	TRBD1	TRBJ2-7	CATSRYRGEGLSEQYF	TGTGCCACCAGCAGATACAGGGGAGAAGGGCTAAGCGAGCAGTACTTC
TRBV3-1	many	.	TRBJ2-5	CAAGHPNKGGQETQYF	TGTGCCGCAGGACACCCAAATAAAGGGGGCCAAGAGACCCAGTACTTC
TRBV20-1	many	TRBD2	TRBJ2-1	CSARDRGRGPYNEQFF	TGCAGTGCTAGAGATCGGGGGAGGGGCCCCTACAATGAGCAGTTCTTC
TRBV20-1	many	.	TRBJ1-4	CSARKGRGEKLFF	TGCAGTGCTAGAAAGGGAAGGGGCGAAAAACTGTTTTTT
TRBV7-6	.	.	TRBJ1-1	CASSLWSTAEAFF	TGTGCCAGCAGCTTATGGAGCACAGCTGAAGCTTTCTTT
TRBV25-1	few	TRBD1	TRBJ1-5	CASSEAAAGGFEPQHF	TGTGCCAGCAGTGAAGCGGCGGCAGGGGGTTTCGAACCCCAGCATTTT
TRBV12-3/TRBV12-4	many	TRBD1	TRBJ2-7	CASSPRQGKDEQYF	TGTGCCAGCAGTCCCAGACAGGGTAAGGACGAGCAGTACTTC
TRBV7-2	few	.	TRBJ2-2	CASSLALLAGELFF	TGTGCCAGCAGCTTAGCTCTCCTGGCCGGGGAGCTGTTTTTT
TRBV2	.	TRBD1	TRBJ2-2	CASSERGQGTGELFF	TGTGCCAGCAGTGAACGGGGACAGGGCACCGGGGAGCTGTTTTTT
TRBV5-1	.	TRBD2	TRBJ2-5	CASSLRSGVREETQYF	TGCGCCAGCAGCTTGAGAAGCGGGGTGAGGGAAGAGACCCAGTACTTC
TRBV7-9	.	.	TRBJ2-5	CASSFGSSAWTQYF	TGTGCCAGCAGCTTCGGTTCGTCTGCGTGGACCCAGTACTTC
TRBV12-3/TRBV12-4	.	.	TRBJ2-1	CASSELISWSSYNEQFF	TGTGCCAGCAGTGAACTAATTAGCTGGAGCTCCTACAATGAGCAGTTCTTC
TRBV28	few	.	TRBJ2-7	CASSLEPFKVYEQYF	TGTGCCAGCAGTTTAGAACCGTTTAAGGTCTACGAGCAGTACTTC
TRBV7-2	few	TRBD2	TRBJ2-7	CASSLKAGGPGLEQYF	TGTGCCAGCAGCTTAAAAGCGGGAGGTCCGGGGCTCGAGCAGTACTTC
TRBV10-3	.	.	TRBJ2-7	CATQTTESSYEQYF	TGTGCCACCCAAACGACCGAGAGCTCCTACGAGCAGTACTTC
TRBV12-3/TRBV12-4	few	TRBD1	TRBJ1-6	CASSFYRDSHSPLHF	TGTGCCAGCAGTTTCTATCGGGACAGCCATTCACCCCTCCACTTT
TRBV29-1	.	.	TRBJ2-2	CSVEEGGAGELFF	TGCAGCGTTGAAGAAGGAGGGGCCGGGGAGCTGTTTTTT
TRBV20-1	many	.	TRBJ1-2	CSAQDQQDHGYTF	TGCAGTGCTCAAGATCAGCAGGATCATGGCTACACCTTC
TRBV28	.	TRBD1	TRBJ1-6	CASYPALGQFSPLHF	TGTGCCAGCTATCCCGCTTTGGGACAGTTTTCACCCCTCCACTTT
TRBV20-1	many	TRBD2	TRBJ2-1	CSAAGGLAGWNEQFF	TGCAGTGCTGCCGGGGGACTAGCGGGTTGGAATGAGCAGTTCTTC
TRBV12-3/TRBV12-4	many	.	TRBJ2-3	CASRSSTDTQYF	TGTGCCAGCAGGTCCTCCACAGATACGCAGTATTTT
TRBV20-1	many	TRBD1	TRBJ1-2	CSARDGQGISGYTF	TGCAGTGCTAGAGATGGACAGGGAATAAGTGGCTACACCTTC